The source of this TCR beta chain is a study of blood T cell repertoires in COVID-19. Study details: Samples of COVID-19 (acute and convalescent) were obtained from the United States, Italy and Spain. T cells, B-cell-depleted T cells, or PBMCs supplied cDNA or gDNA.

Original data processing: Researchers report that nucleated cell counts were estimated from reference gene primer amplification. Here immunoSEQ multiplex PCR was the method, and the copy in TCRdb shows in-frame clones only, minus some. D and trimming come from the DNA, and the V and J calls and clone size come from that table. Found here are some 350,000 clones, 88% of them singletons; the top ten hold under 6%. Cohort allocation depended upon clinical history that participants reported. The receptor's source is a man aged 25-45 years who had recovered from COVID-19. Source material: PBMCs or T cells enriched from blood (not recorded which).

The CDR3 reads CAWSADRVGEKLFF. CDR3 in DNA: TGTGCCTGGAGCGCAGACAGGGTTGGTGAAAAACTGTTTTTT. The V call is TRBV30, the J call TRBJ1-4, with 7 bases identical to TRBD1. Per germline, CDR1 GTSNPN and CDR2 SVGIG (reference sequence). V dropped 3 bases and J dropped 7; count of bases not matched to a gene: 8. The CDR3 runs to 14 residues.